Following are 31 T cell receptor beta chains from one sample sequenced in a study of OX40 agonist ivuxolimab in advanced cancers. Some clones are missing from TCRdb's copy, which holds only in-frame ones; the method was immunoSEQ multiplex PCR. The repertoire holds 20,000 to 30,000 clones, 83% seen once, with more than 6.5% in the top ten. The sequencing here drew on CD4+ or CD8+ T cells sorted from blood, taken in a trial of the OX40 agonist ivuxolimab. The receptors originated from an adult with an advanced solid tumor such as melanoma, head and neck, liver or kidney cancer.

The CDR3 loop reads CASSPRTTQETQYF. In nucleotides, the CDR3 is TGTGCCAGCTCACCAAGGACAACACAAGAGACCCAGTACTTC. The chain couples TRBV18 to TRBJ2-5; tentatively, D is TRBD1 (5 bases). The CDR3 is made up of 14 amino acids. The germline V and J ends were trimmed by 2 bases and 2 bases, with 9 bases remaining between them. Germline values: CDR1 KGHSH, CDR2 LQKENI.

This clone appeared once. The chain is built from TRBV9 and TRBJ2-2; D is possibly TRBD1 or TRBD2 (6 bases each). The CDR3 length is 16 residues. The ends were cut back, 2 bases at V and 3 bases at J, with 14 bases in the middle. Germline-derived CDR1 and CDR2 are SGDLS and YYNGEE. The chain's CDR3 is CASSVPWGADTGELFF. The CDR3 DNA reads as TGTGCCAGCAGCGTCCCCTGGGGGGCGGACACCGGGGAGCTGTTTTTT.

The sample holds a few counts of this clone. CDR3 nucleotides: TGTGCCAGCAGGAGGGGGACTAGCAATCAGCCCCAGCATTTT. It codes for CASRRGTSNQPQHF. The rearrangement links TRBV25-1 to TRBJ1-5, with D possibly matching TRBD1 (6 bases). Trimming shortened V by 6 bases and J by 0 bases, and 9 bases separated the two germline ends. The length of the CDR3 is 14 residues. Germline values: CDR1 MGHDK, CDR2 SYGVNS.

This chain links TRBV9 with TRBJ2-7, with D uncertain. Trimming pared 1 base from V and 0 bases from J, leaving 8 bases between. Germline loops: CDR1 SGDLS, CDR2 YYNGEE. This CDR3 has 14 amino acids. This CDR3 reads CASSVTGNSYEQYF. The CDR3, as DNA: TGTGCCAGCAGCGTAACTGGCAACTCCTACGAGCAGTACTTC.

This rearrangement joins TRBV6-5 to TRBJ2-2; D perhaps matches TRBD1 (6 bases). V shed 6 bases and J shed 0 bases, with 11 bases lying between them. This CDR3 has 15 amino acids. Germline CDR1 MNHEY, CDR2 SVGAGI. CDR3 DNA sequence: TGTGCCAGCAGGCTGGACAGCCCGAACACCGGGGAGCTGTTTTTT. Its protein is CASRLDSPNTGELFF.

This clone appeared a single time. This chain joins TRBV10-3 and TRBJ2-7; the D is unclear. Between the trimmed V and J ends, which lost 6 bases and 2 bases, there was a span of 8 bases. CDR1 and CDR2 from the germline V gene are ENHRY and SYGVKD. This CDR3 is 12 amino acids long. The CDR3 loop is CAIRADTYEQYF. The CDR3 nucleotides are TGTGCCATCAGGGCAGATACCTACGAGCAGTACTTC.

This clone turned up a few times. The chain joins TRBV7-9 to TRBJ1-1, with D perhaps matching TRBD1 (6 bases). This CDR3 spans 16 amino acids. Between the trimmed V and J ends, which lost 4 bases and 5 bases, there was a span of 20 bases. CDR1 SEHNR and CDR2 FQNEAQ come from the germline V gene (reference sequence). DNA for the CDR3: TGTGCCAGCAGCTCTACACAGGGTAATACTCGGACTGAAGCTTTCTTT. Its protein product is CASSSTQGNTRTEAFF.

This clone was observed once. The genes are TRBV4-1 and TRBJ2-7; unclear D gene. The CDR3 length is 15 residues. V was clipped by 1 base and J by 4 bases, with 14 bases between them. Germline assignment: CDR1 MGHRA and CDR2 YSYEKL. CDR3 nucleotides: TGCGCCAGCAGCCAAGTGGAAAGGAGTTTATACGAGCAGTACTTC. It encodes CASSQVERSLYEQYF.

V is TRBV21-1 and J is TRBJ1-1. TRBV21-1 is assigned pseudogene status. This CDR3 has 11 residues. CDR3 bases: TGTGTAGGACGCATGAACACTGAAGCTTTCTTT. Translating it yields CVGRMNTEAFF.

This clone has only a few counts. The V call is TRBV10-3, the J call TRBJ1-1, with 9 bases lining up with TRBD1. Losses at the gene ends were 6 bases for V and 0 bases for J; bases not matched to a gene: 5. The V gene's germline CDR1 is ENHRY and CDR2 SYGVKD. The CDR3 length is 15 residues. The CDR3 nucleotides are TGTGCCATCAGGCAGGGACAGGGATTGAACACTGAAGCTTTCTTT. Translated: CAIRQGQGLNTEAFF.

V is TRBV6-6 and J is TRBJ1-2; D is perhaps TRBD1 (5 bases). The CDR3 loop spans 14 amino acids. V was shortened by 0 bases and J by 5 bases, with 10 bases between the two germline ends. Germline assignment: CDR1 MNHNY and CDR2 SVGAGI (reference sequence). CDR3 bases: TGTGCCAGCAGTTACTCCGCAGGGTTGTATGGCTACACCTTC. It codes for CASSYSAGLYGYTF.

The rearrangement joins TRBV27 to TRBJ2-7, with 9 bases that match TRBD2. Germline V gene sequence: CDR1 MNHEY, CDR2 SMNVEV (reference sequence). The CDR3 extends over 16 amino acids. The V gene end was trimmed by 3 bases and the J gene end by 0 bases; junction bases not matched to a gene: 6. The CDR3 loop reads CASSLASGEVSYEQYF. The CDR3, as DNA: TGTGCCAGCAGTTTGGCTAGCGGGGAAGTCTCCTACGAGCAGTACTTC.

The chain employs TRBV6-5 and TRBJ2-4; no clear D gene. V was clipped by 4 bases and J by 2 bases, with 12 bases between them. CDR3 length: 15 amino acids. Germline V gene lookup returns CDR1 MNHEY and CDR2 SVGAGI. Here the CDR3 DNA reads TGTGCCAGCAGTTCCCTAGGGCAGACCAAAAACATTCAGTACTTC. Translated: CASSSLGQTKNIQYF.

The J gene is TRBJ2-3, the V gene TRBV6-4, with no clear D. Germline lookup yields CDR1 MRHNA and CDR2 SNTAGT. V was clipped by 4 bases and J by 3 bases, with 8 bases between them. CDR3 size: 13 residues. CDR3 protein: CASSAKDTDTQYF. The CDR3 nucleotides are TGTGCCAGCAGTGCCAAGGATACAGATACGCAGTATTTT.

The J gene is TRBJ2-3, the V gene TRBV6-4; 9 bases agree with TRBD2. In germline, CDR1 is MRHNA, CDR2 SNTAGT. The CDR3 contains 15 residues. Unmatched junction bases numbered 7, after V lost 3 bases and J lost 6 bases. This CDR3 is CASSEVSGGRDTQYF. The CDR3 DNA reads as TGTGCCAGCAGTGAAGTTAGCGGGGGCCGGGATACGCAGTATTTT.

J is TRBJ2-3 and V is TRBV11-3; 7 bases map to TRBD2. CDR3 length equals 16 residues. The junction had 9 bases not matched to a gene; V was cut back by 4 bases and J by 2 bases. The germline CDR1 and CDR2 sequences are SGHNT and YENEEA. The CDR3 DNA reads as TGTGCCAGCAGCTCCCGAAGCGGGGAACCCACAGATACGCAGTATTTT. Translation: CASSSRSGEPTDTQYF. Supplemented by reference TRBV11-3 and TRBJ2-3, the full variable domain reads EAGVVQSPRYKIIEKKQPVAFWCNPISGHNTLYWYLQNLGQGPELLIRYENEEAVDDSQLPKDRFSAERLKGVDSTLKIQPAELGDSAVYLCASSSRSGEPTDTQYFGPGTRLTVL.

This clone was counted between two and nine times. The V call is TRBV7-9, the J call TRBJ1-1; a weak D match, TRBD1 (5 bases). Looked up from germline, CDR1 is SEHNR and CDR2 is FQNEAQ (reference sequence). The CDR3 sequence is 12 residues long. Trimming shortened V by 7 bases and J by 11 bases, and 17 bases separated the two germline ends. CDR3 sequence (DNA): TGTGCCAGCATCCTCCGTGGGGCTATCGCTTTCTTT. Amino acids: CASILRGAIAFF.

The chain links TRBV27 to TRBJ2-7; 7 nucleotides agree with TRBD2. This CDR3 region has 16 residues. The ends lost 2 bases at V and 2 bases at J; junction bases unmatched: 9. Germline V gives CDR1 MNHEY, CDR2 SMNVEV (reference sequence). The CDR3 loop is CASSLIPSGKTYEQYF. CDR3 DNA sequence: TGTGCCAGCAGTTTAATCCCTAGCGGAAAGACCTACGAGCAGTACTTC.

In this sample, this clone turned up a few times. The genes are TRBV7-8 and TRBJ1-4; TRBD1 agrees at 9 bases. V shed 4 bases, J shed 8 bases, and the junction held 8 bases outside the gene matches. CDR1 and CDR2 from the germline V gene are SGHVS and FQNEAQ. This CDR3 is built from 15 residues. CDR3 in amino acids: CASSSRDREREKLFF. In nucleotides, the CDR3 is TGTGCCAGCAGCTCAAGGGACAGGGAGAGGGAAAAACTGTTTTTT.

J is TRBJ2-7 and V is TRBV4-3, with TRBD2 as a possible D gene (6 bases). Germline lookup yields CDR1 LGHNA and CDR2 YSLEER. Trimming stripped 4 bases from V and 4 bases from J, with 14 bases between. The CDR3 is 14 amino acids. The chain's CDR3 is CASSPSWSGYEQYF. CDR3 sequence (DNA): TGCGCCAGCAGCCCCTCGTGGAGCGGGTACGAGCAGTACTTC.

The CDR3 here is CSVAGLYGYTF. In nucleotides, the CDR3 is TGCAGCGTTGCGGGACTCTATGGCTACACCTTC. The chain recombines TRBV29-1 with TRBJ1-2; possible D gene TRBD1, 5 bases. The CDR3 totals 11 residues. Germline CDR1 SQVTM, CDR2 ANQGSEA. V lost 4 bases, J lost 4 bases, and 7 bases lay in between.

The CDR3 reads CASSSDSSFGTRGSPLHF. DNA of the CDR3: TGTGCCAGCTCGTCCGACAGTAGCTTCGGGACGAGGGGGTCACCCCTCCACTTT. The chain couples TRBV18 to TRBJ1-6, with D perhaps TRBD1 (6 bases). Trimming stripped 6 bases from V and 10 bases from J, with 28 bases between. The CDR3 length is 18 residues. Germline V gives CDR1 KGHSH, CDR2 LQKENI.

This clone occurred once. This chain links TRBV12-5 with TRBJ2-5; D remains unclear. The CDR3 loop spans 11 amino acids. V dropped 6 bases and J dropped 9 bases, with 11 bases sitting between them. In germline, CDR1 is LGHNT, CDR2 FRNRAP. The CDR3 nucleotides read TGTGCTAGTGGCCCGACGGACCCCCAGTACTTC. This translates into CASGPTDPQYF.

The chain has TRBV7-9 and TRBJ2-1; TRBD1 matches at 9 bases. The CDR3 runs to 15 residues. The ends lost 5 bases at V and 6 bases at J; junction bases unmatched: 8. The V gene's germline CDR1 is SEHNR and CDR2 FQNEAQ (reference sequence). The DNA for the CDR3 is TGTGCCAGCAGCCTCTCGGTGGACAGGGGCAATGAGCAGTTCTTC. Protein: CASSLSVDRGNEQFF.

The chain employs TRBV5-4 and TRBJ2-2, with 10 positions matching TRBD2. V lost 4 bases and J lost 5; bases outside the gene matches: 8. Germline loops: CDR1 SGHNT, CDR2 YYREEE (reference sequence). CDR3 length equals 16 residues. The CDR3 DNA follows: TGTGCCAGCAGCCCGGTAGCGGGGGGAGAGACCGGGGAGCTGTTTTTT. It specifies CASSPVAGGETGELFF.

The rearrangement uses TRBV11-2 and TRBJ2-1; 8 nucleotides line up with TRBD1. This CDR3 has 14 amino acids. Germline V gene lookup returns CDR1 SGHAT and CDR2 FQNNGV. Trimming at V came to 5 bases and at J to 7 bases, leaving 7 bases not matched to a gene. CDR3 DNA: TGTGCCAGCAGCCGGACAGGGAATAAGAATGAGCAGTTCTTC. Its translation: CASSRTGNKNEQFF.

The gene calls are TRBV9 and TRBJ2-7, with D possibly being TRBD2 (5 bases). In germline, CDR1 is SGDLS, CDR2 YYNGEE. The CDR3 is made up of 15 amino acids. The ends were cut back, 0 bases at V and 0 bases at J, with 10 bases in the middle. The CDR3 DNA is TGTGCCAGCAGCGTAGAGGGAGCAGTCTCCTACGAGCAGTACTTC. Amino acids: CASSVEGAVSYEQYF.

The chain employs TRBV6-5 and TRBJ2-7; no firm D call. Germline V gives CDR1 MNHEY, CDR2 SVGAGI. The length of the CDR3 is 16 residues. V gave up 2 bases and J gave up 0 bases, with 14 bases separating them. CDR3 nucleotides: TGTGCCAGCAGTTACGACCGGCCGGACGGCTCCTACGAGCAGTACTTC. Its translation is CASSYDRPDGSYEQYF.

The chain has TRBV19 and TRBJ1-5; D is perhaps TRBD1 (6 bases). V lost 10 bases, J lost 4 bases, and 17 bases lay in between. The CDR3 sequence is 14 residues long. Per the germline V gene, CDR1 is LNHDA and CDR2 is SQIVND (reference sequence). DNA for the CDR3: TGTGCCACACGAGCAGGGGAGGGTAATCAGCCCCAGCATTTT. The encoded protein is CATRAGEGNQPQHF.

J is TRBJ1-2 and V is TRBV11-2; D unresolved. The CDR3 loop spans 13 amino acids. Looked up from germline, CDR1 is SGHAT and CDR2 is FQNNGV. The V and J ends lost 1 base and 7 bases respectively, with 10 bases between them. The CDR3 sequence is CASSLGHVRGYTF. The CDR3 bases are TGTGCCAGCAGCTTAGGTCACGTGCGTGGCTACACCTTC.

This sequence joins TRBV5-5 and TRBJ2-5; D is possibly TRBD2 (6 bases). Germline CDR1 is SGHKS and CDR2 is YYEKEE (reference sequence). The CDR3 totals 13 residues. Trimming stripped 3 bases from V and 3 bases from J, with 9 bases between. CDR3 DNA sequence: TGTGCCAGCAGCTCACCGGGAGAAGAGACCCAGTACTTC. Protein: CASSSPGEETQYF.